The sequence of this TCR beta chain was determined in a study of human thymus T cells. Study-wide results and limits: Unrelated individuals reportedly shared highly overlapping thymic TCR repertoires. Use of V and J genes seemed skewed within the thymic and blood repertoires.

Using immunoSEQ multiplex PCR, the repertoire was profiled, and TCRdb retains in-frame clones only, with some absent. This sample carries tens of thousands of clones, nearly 98% of them seen once, and the ten largest clones take approximately 0.03%. Notes on this clone: Its antigen is still unknown.

Resections removed during corrective heart surgery provided the thymus tissue used. CDR1 is MNHEY, CDR2 SMNVEV, per germline (reference sequence). Trimming took off 1 base at V and 3 bases at J, with 15 bases between the two ends. The CDR3 sequence is 16 residues long. The TCR was taken from a boy in the first two years of life with a congenital heart defect but otherwise immunologically healthy. The gene calls are TRBV27 and TRBJ1-2, with D perhaps TRBD1 (6 bases). The sequenced material came from thymus tissue. This CDR3 is CASSLFAQGGYYGYTF. The CDR3 DNA reads TGTGCCAGCAGTTTATTCGCCCAAGGGGGGTACTATGGCTACACCTTC.